The clone carrying this T cell receptor (beta chain) was seen ten or more times. What it recognizes is unknown. The TCR beta CDR3 regions underwent amplification from RNA transcripts. HTBI primers served in a first-round RT-PCR, which a second-round multiplex PCR followed. TCRdb passed the multiplex PCR reads through MiXCR, listing each CDR3 protein once. The sample holds roughly 400,000 distinct CDR3 sequences; approximately 20% are singletons and the top ten take 1.6%. Clinical symptoms, serum thyroxine, TRAb, thyroid ultrasound and orbital computed tomography determined diagnosis. The sample belongs to a study of Graves' ophthalmopathy and Graves' hyperthyroidism. Study observations and caveats: Forecasting of ophthalmopathy progression by the model achieved over 55% sensitivity and more than 72% specificity. Detection in blood was also observed for most expanded thyroid clonotypes above 0.001 frequency.

Germline V lookup: CDR1 MNHNS, CDR2 SASEGT. The J segment lost 6 bases and the V segment lost 6 bases, leaving 12 bases of the junction unmatched. The CDR3 length is 15 residues. The chain is built from TRBV6-1 and TRBJ2-3, with 7 positions matching TRBD1. Source material: peripheral blood. The source of this sequence is a young woman with Graves' ophthalmopathy. In nucleotides, the CDR3 is TGTGCCAGCAGAACAGGAGAGGGGGCAGCGGATACGCAGTATTTT. Its translation is CASRTGEGAADTQYF.